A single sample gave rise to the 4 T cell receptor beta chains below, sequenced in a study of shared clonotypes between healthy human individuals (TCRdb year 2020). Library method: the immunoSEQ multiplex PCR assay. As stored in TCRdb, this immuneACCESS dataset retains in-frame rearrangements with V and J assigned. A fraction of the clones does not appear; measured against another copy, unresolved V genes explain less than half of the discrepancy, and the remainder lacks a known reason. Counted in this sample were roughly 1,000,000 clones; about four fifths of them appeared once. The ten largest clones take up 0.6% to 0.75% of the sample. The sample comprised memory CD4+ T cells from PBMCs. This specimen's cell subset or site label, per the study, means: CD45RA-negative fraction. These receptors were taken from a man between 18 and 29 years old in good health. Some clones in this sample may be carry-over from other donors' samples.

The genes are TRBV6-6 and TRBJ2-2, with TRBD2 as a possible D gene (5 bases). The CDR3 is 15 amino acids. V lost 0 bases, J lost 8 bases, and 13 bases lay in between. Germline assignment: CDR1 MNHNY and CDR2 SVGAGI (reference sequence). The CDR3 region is CASSYSVRGVGELFF. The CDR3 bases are TGTGCCAGCAGTTACTCAGTCCGGGGAGTGGGGGAGCTGTTTTTT.

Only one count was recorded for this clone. The CDR3: CASRRQGIGEQYF. The CDR3 DNA reads as TGTGCCAGCAGAAGACAGGGTATCGGCGAGCAGTACTTC. V gene TRBV28 combines with J gene TRBJ2-7; 7 bases match TRBD1. CDR3 length equals 13 residues. V dropped 6 bases and J dropped 6; count of bases not matched to a gene: 8. Germline-derived CDR1 and CDR2 are MDHEN and SYDVKM.

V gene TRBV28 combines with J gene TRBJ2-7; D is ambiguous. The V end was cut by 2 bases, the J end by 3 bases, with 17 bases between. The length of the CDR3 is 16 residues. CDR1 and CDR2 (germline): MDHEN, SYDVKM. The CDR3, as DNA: TGTGCCAGCAGTTTACCTTCTGACCGACTGAACTACGAGCAGTACTTC. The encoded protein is CASSLPSDRLNYEQYF.

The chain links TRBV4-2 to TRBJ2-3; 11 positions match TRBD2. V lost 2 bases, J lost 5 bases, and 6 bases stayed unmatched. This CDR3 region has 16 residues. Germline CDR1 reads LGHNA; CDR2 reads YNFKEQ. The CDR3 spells CASSQSSGRVVDTQYF. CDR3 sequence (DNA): TGTGCCAGCAGCCAAAGTAGCGGGAGGGTGGTAGATACGCAGTATTTT.